Listed below are T cell receptor beta chains from one sample, sequenced in a study of cytomegalovirus exposure and HLA in healthy donors. Data came from immunoSEQ multiplex PCR; TCRdb stores just in-frame clones and leaves some out. The sample gives 150,000 to 200,000 clones, 75% to 80% of which show up once; around 3.1% is in the top ten. Sequenced material: PBMCs. These receptors were taken from a middle-aged woman in good health and CMV-seronegative. Both conserved end residues are part of each CDR3. Fields, in order: D gene, V gene, J gene, CDR3 protein. A D gene is named only where the DNA matches it firmly.

TRBD1	TRBV27	TRBJ1-1	CASSSHGTGPSRRPEAFF
TRBD1	TRBV19	TRBJ2-7	CASSSIPGQGKLF
.	TRBV6-5	TRBJ1-2	CATSLFPNSRYGYTF
TRBD1	TRBV5-1	TRBJ2-7	CASSRETGVISYEQYF
TRBD2	TRBV7-9	TRBJ2-7	CASSLYSGGDTYEQYF
.	TRBV9	TRBJ1-3	CASSVSPDSSGNTIYF
.	TRBV2	TRBJ1-6	CASTPEGRARSPLHF
.	TRBV5-1	TRBJ1-1	CASSLDAGGTEAFF
.	TRBV6-1	TRBJ2-3	CASSEAGAVSTDTQYF
TRBD1	TRBV5-1	TRBJ1-1	CASSLQGAGTEAFF
.	TRBV2	TRBJ2-7	CASSPFYEQYF
TRBD1	TRBV2	TRBJ1-2	CASTTFRDRVYGYTF
TRBD2	TRBV5-1	TRBJ2-1	CASSTGTSGGRSYNEQFF
.	TRBV5-1	TRBJ2-7	CASSLIAEGAHEQYF
.	TRBV6-5	TRBJ2-5	CASSKAGQETQYF
.	TRBV7-6	TRBJ2-3	CASSLPGASADTQYF
.	TRBV19	TRBJ2-1	CASSTGQKHNEQFF
TRBD1	TRBV28	TRBJ1-2	CASSLPGGAGYTF
.	TRBV2	TRBJ1-4	CASTWTDSTNEKLFF
.	TRBV28	TRBJ2-2	CASSSGTGELFF
.	TRBV7-2	TRBJ1-4	CASSIHREEKLFF
TRBD1	TRBV18	TRBJ1-6	CASSFRFPPGQKNSPLHF
.	TRBV4-1	TRBJ2-7	CASSPRTEITYEQYF
.	TRBV7-2	TRBJ1-1	CASSPYRQVNTEAFF
.	TRBV7-9	TRBJ1-1	CASSLGGSGTEAFF
.	TRBV7-9	TRBJ2-4	CASRDRKNIQYF
TRBD1	TRBV27	TRBJ2-7	CASSLSTGGSYEQYF
TRBD1	TRBV6-5	TRBJ1-2	CASSKDRGNYGYTF
.	TRBV5-1	TRBJ2-2	CASSLFQRTGELFF
.	TRBV27	TRBJ2-2	CASSPNAWTENTGELFF
TRBD1	TRBV27	TRBJ2-2	CASTPAGTGEAGELFF
.	TRBV2	TRBJ1-1	CASSGKKASMNTEAFF
.	TRBV28	TRBJ1-2	CASSPRGFEGYTF
.	TRBV15	TRBJ1-1	CATSRAGDSEAFF
TRBD1	TRBV19	TRBJ1-6	CASSNGQGFNSPLHF
TRBD1	TRBV5-1	TRBJ1-1	CASSLAGQGAEAFF
TRBD1	TRBV7-3	TRBJ1-1	CASSTRTGEAFF
TRBD1	TRBV9	TRBJ2-5	CASSVGDRVETQYF
.	TRBV29-1	TRBJ1-1	CSAAQGTNTEAFF
.	TRBV29-1	TRBJ1-2	CSAAAYYGYTF
TRBD1	TRBV19	TRBJ1-5	CASSMGTGEYQPQHF
TRBD1	TRBV19	TRBJ1-1	CASRDRRSAEAFF
TRBD2	TRBV19	TRBJ2-5	CASSLLAGTRETQYF
.	TRBV29-1	TRBJ1-2	CSVVQGFYGYTF
TRBD1	TRBV5-4	TRBJ1-6	CASSDGQDGSPLHF
TRBD1	TRBV7-3	TRBJ2-7	CASSLRGRGLSRNEQYF
TRBD1	TRBV6-5	TRBJ2-3	CASSFQGAADTQYF
TRBD1	TRBV5-1	TRBJ1-2	CASSPRPGQGSGYTF
.	TRBV19	TRBJ2-6	CASSVLQGSGANVLTF
.	TRBV7-9	TRBJ1-2	CASSLGGPIYGYTF
.	TRBV18	TRBJ2-7	CASSPNTGGLYEQYF